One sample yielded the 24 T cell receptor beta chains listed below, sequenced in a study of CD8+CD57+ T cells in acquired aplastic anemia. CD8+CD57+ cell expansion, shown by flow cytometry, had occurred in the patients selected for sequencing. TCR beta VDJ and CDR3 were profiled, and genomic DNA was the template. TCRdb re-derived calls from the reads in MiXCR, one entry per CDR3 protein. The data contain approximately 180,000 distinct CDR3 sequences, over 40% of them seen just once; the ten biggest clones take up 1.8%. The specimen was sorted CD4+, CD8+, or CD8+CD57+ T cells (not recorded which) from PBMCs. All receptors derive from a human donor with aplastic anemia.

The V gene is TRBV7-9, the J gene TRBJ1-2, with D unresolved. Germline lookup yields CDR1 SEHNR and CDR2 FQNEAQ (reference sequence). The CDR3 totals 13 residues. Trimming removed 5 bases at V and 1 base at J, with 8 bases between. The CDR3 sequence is CASSGSDNYGYTF. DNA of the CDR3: TGTGCCAGCAGCGGGTCAGATAACTATGGCTACACCTTC.

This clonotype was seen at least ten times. The CDR3 region is CASLPSRRGTGYEKLFF. DNA for the CDR3: TGTGCCAGCTTACCCTCACGTCGGGGGACAGGGTATGAAAAACTGTTTTTT. The chain employs TRBV7-9 and TRBJ1-4; 9 bases match TRBD1. The CDR3 totals 17 residues. Germline V gene sequence: CDR1 SEHNR, CDR2 FQNEAQ (reference sequence). V was pared by 8 bases and J by 6 bases, with 16 bases of the junction left unmatched. The full variable domain, its missing parts supplied by reference TRBV7-9 and TRBJ1-4, is DTGVSQNPRHKITKRGQNVTFRCDPISEHNRLYWYRQTLGQGPEFLTYFQNEAQLEKSRLLSDRFSAERPKGSFSTLEIQRTEQGDSAMYLCASLPSRRGTGYEKLFFGSGTQLSVL.

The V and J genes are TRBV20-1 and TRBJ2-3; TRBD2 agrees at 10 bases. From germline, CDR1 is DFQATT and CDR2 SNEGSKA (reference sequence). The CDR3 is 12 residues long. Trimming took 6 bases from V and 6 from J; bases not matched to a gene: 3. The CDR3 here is CSALLAGDTQYF. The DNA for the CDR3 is TGCAGTGCGTTACTAGCGGGGGATACGCAGTATTTT.

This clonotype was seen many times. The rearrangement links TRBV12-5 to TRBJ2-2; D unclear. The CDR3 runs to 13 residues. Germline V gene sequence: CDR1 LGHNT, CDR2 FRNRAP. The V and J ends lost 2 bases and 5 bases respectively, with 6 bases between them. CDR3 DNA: TGTGCTAGTGGTTTGACGACTACCGGGGAGCTGTTTTTT. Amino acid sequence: CASGLTTTGELFF.

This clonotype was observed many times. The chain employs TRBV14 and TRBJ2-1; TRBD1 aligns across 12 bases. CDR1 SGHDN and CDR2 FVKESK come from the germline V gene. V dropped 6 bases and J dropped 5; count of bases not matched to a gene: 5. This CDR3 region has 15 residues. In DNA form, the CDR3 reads TGTGCCAGCAGTTGGGGACAGGGGGCGAACAATGAGCAGTTCTTC. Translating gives CASSWGQGANNEQFF.

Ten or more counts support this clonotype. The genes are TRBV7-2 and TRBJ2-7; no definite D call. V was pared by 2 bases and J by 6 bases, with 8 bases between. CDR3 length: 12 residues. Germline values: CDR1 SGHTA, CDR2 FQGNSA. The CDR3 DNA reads TGTGCCAGCAGCTTACCCAGGAGCGAGCAGTACTTC. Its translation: CASSLPRSEQYF.

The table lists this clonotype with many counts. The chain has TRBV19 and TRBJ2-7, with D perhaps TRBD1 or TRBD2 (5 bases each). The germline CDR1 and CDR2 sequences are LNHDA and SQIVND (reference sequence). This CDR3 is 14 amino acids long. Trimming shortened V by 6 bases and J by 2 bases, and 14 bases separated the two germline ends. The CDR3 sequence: CASRERGPPYEQYF. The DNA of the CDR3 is TGTGCCAGTAGGGAGAGGGGCCCGCCCTACGAGCAGTACTTC.

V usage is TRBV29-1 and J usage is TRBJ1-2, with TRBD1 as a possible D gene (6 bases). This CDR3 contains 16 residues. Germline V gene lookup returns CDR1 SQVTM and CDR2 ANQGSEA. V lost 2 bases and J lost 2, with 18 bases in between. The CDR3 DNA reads TGCAGCGTTGAAAGGGGTAGGGGGATAGGCAACTATGGCTACACCTTC. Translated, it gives CSVERGRGIGNYGYTF.

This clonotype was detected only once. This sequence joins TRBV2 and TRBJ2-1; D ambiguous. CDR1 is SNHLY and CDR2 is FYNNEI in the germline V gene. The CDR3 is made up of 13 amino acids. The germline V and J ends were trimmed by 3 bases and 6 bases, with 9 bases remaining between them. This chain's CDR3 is CASSDYLFNEQFF. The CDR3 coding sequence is TGTGCCAGCAGTGACTACCTGTTCAATGAGCAGTTCTTC.

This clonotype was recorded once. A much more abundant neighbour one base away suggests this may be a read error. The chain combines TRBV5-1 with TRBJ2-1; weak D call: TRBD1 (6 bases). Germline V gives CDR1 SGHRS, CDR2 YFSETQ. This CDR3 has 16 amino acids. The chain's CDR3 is CASSRTQGEAYNEQLF. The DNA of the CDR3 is TGCGCCAGCAGCCGAACACAGGGAGAGGCCTACAATGAGCAGCTCTTC.

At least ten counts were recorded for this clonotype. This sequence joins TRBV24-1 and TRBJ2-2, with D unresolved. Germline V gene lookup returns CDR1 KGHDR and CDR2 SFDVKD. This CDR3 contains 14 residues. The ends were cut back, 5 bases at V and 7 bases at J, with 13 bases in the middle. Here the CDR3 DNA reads TGTGCCACCAGTGCCCACGACTGGGGCGGGGAGCTGTTTTTT. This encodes CATSAHDWGGELFF.

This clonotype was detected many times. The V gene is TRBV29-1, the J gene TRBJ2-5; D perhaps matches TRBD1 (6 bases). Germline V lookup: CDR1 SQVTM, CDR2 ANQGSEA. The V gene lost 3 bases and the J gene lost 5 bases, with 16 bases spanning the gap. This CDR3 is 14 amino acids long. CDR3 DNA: TGCAGCGTTGAGGCGGCAGGGGATGTCGAGACCCAGTACTTC. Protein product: CSVEAAGDVETQYF.

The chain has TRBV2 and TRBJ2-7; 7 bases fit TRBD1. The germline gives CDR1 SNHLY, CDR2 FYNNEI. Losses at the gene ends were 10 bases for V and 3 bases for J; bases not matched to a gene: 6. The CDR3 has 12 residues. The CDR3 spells CAIETGRYEQYF. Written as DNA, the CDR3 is TGTGCCATTGAGACAGGGCGCTACGAGCAGTACTTC.

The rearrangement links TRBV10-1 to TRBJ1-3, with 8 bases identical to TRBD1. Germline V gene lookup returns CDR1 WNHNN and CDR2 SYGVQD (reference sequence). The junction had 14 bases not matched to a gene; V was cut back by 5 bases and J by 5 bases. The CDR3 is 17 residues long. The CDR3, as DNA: TGCGCCAGCAGTTTCCATTTTACAGGGGGAATAAGAAACACCATATATTTT. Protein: CASSFHFTGGIRNTIYF.

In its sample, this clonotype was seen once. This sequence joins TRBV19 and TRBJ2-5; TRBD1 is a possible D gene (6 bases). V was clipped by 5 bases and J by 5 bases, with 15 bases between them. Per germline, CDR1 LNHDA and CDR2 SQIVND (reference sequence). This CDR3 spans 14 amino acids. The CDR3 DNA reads TGTGCCAGTAGTGAAGGGGGTAATAGGGAGACCCAGTACTTC. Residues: CASSEGGNRETQYF.

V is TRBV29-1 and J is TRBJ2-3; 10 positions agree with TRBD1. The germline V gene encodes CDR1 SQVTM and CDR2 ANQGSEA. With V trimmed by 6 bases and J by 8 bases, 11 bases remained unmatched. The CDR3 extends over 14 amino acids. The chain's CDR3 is CSVEGQGIGGTQYF. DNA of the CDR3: TGCAGCGTCGAGGGACAGGGGATAGGAGGTACGCAGTATTTT.

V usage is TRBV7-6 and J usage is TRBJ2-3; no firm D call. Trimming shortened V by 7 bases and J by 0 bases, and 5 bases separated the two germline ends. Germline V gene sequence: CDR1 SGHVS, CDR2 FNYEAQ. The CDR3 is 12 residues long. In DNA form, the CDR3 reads TGTGCCAGCACGCAGAGCACAGATACGCAGTATTTT. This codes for CASTQSTDTQYF.

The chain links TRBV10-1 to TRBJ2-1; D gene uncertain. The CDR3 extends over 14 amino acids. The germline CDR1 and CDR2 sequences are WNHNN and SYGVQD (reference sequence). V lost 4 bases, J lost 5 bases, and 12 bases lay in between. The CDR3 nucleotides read TGCGCCAGCAGTGGCGAAGAAACGAACAATGAGCAGTTCTTC. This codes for CASSGEETNNEQFF.

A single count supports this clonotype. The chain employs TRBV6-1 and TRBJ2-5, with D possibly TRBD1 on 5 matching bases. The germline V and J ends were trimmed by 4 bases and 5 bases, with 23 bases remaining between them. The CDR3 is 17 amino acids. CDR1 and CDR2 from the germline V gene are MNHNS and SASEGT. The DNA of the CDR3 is TGTGCCAGCAGTGGACCTAGAGAAGGGGCCCCGTTCGAGACCCAGTACTTC. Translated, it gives CASSGPREGAPFETQYF.

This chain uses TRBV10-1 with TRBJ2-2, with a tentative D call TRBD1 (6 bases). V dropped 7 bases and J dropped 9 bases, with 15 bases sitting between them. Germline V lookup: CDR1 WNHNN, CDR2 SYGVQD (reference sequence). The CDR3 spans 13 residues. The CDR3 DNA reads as TGCGCCAGCAAAAGACAGGAGAACAGGGAGCTGTTTTTT. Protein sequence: CASKRQENRELFF.

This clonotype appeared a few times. The CDR3 coding sequence is TGCAGTGCTAGGGGGACTAGCGGGGATACCTACGAGCAGTACGTC. Translating gives CSARGTSGDTYEQYV. The chain links TRBV20-1 to TRBJ2-7; the match to TRBD2 covers 13 bases. Trimming cost V 3 bases and J 2 bases; bases outside gene matches: 4. The germline gives CDR1 DFQATT, CDR2 SNEGSKA (reference sequence). This CDR3 comprises 15 residues.

The CDR3 region has the DNA TGTGCCAGCAGCCAAGAGACAGACCAGAATGGCTACACCTTC. Amino acids: CASSQETDQNGYTF. V is TRBV4-2 and J is TRBJ1-2; tentatively, D is TRBD1 (5 bases). The ends were cut back, 0 bases at V and 6 bases at J, with 11 bases in the middle. CDR1 is LGHNA, CDR2 YNFKEQ, per germline. This CDR3 is built from 14 residues.

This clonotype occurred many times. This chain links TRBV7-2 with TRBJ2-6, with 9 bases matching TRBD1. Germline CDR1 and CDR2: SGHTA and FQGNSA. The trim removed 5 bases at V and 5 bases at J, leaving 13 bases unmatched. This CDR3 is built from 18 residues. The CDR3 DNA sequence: TGTGCCAGCAGCCCGATGCGGGACAGGGAAGAATGGGCCAACGTCCTGACTTTC. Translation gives CASSPMRDREEWANVLTF. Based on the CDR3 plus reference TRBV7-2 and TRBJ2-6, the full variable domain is GAGVSQSPSNKVTEKGKDVELRCDPISGHTALYWYRQSLGQGLEFLIYFQGNSAPDKSGLPSDRFSAERTGGSVSTLTIQRTQQEDSAVYLCASSPMRDREEWANVLTFGAGSRLTVL.

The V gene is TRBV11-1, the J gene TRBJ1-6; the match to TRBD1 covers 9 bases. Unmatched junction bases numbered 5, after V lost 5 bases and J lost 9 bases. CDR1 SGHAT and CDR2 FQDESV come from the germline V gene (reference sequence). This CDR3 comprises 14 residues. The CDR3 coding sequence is TGTGCCAGCAGCCCGGGGACAGGGTTTTCACCCCTCCACTTT. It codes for CASSPGTGFSPLHF. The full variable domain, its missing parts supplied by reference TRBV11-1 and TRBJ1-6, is EAEVAQSPRYKITEKSQAVAFWCDPISGHATLYWYRQILGQGPELLVQFQDESVVDDSQLPKDRFSAERLKGVDSTLKIQPAELGDSAMYLCASSPGTGFSPLHFGNGTRLTVT.